This passage covers 5 T cell receptor beta chains from one sample sequenced in a study of cytomegalovirus exposure and HLA in healthy donors. Repertoires were generated with immunoSEQ multiplex PCR, while TCRdb's copy carries only in-frame clones and drops some. This table holds some 140,000 clones, roughly 86% found once. Sequences were obtained from PBMCs. These TCRs come from a woman aged 25 to 45 in good health and CMV-seronegative.

The rearrangement uses TRBV27 and TRBJ2-2; TRBD1 is a possible D gene (6 bases). From germline, CDR1 is MNHEY and CDR2 SMNVEV (reference sequence). The CDR3 is 15 amino acids. Trimming left V 4 bases short and J 3 bases short, with 12 bases between. CDR3 region: CASSYLRGYTGELFF. CDR3 bases: TGTGCCAGCAGTTATCTCAGGGGCTACACCGGGGAGCTGTTTTTT.

The chain has TRBV29-1 and TRBJ2-7; 7 positions match TRBD2. The germline V gene encodes CDR1 SQVTM and CDR2 ANQGSEA. Germline trimming cut 0 bases from V and 1 base from J; bases unmatched to any gene: 9. The CDR3 covers 16 residues. CDR3 nucleotides: TGCAGCGTTGAAGAGGGGGGGGGTTGGGGATCCTACGAGCAGTACTTC. It translates to CSVEEGGGWGSYEQYF.

This clone was seen once. J is TRBJ1-2 and V is TRBV5-1; TRBD1 aligns across 9 bases. CDR1 is SGHRS, CDR2 YFSETQ, per germline. The V segment lost 1 base and the J segment 5 bases; nucleotides outside the gene matches: 6. There are 15 residues in the CDR3. The CDR3 DNA sequence: TGCGCCAGCAGCTTGACAGGGGGCTTATCTTATGGCTACACCTTC. It translates to CASSLTGGLSYGYTF.

V usage is TRBV28 and J usage is TRBJ1-2; D call uncertain. Germline V gives CDR1 MDHEN, CDR2 SYDVKM. The CDR3 runs 12 residues. V was clipped by 5 bases and J by 0 bases, with 4 bases between them. The CDR3 coding sequence is TGTGCCAGCAGTGTCTCTAACTATGGCTACACCTTC. This codes for CASSVSNYGYTF.

V gene TRBV2 combines with J gene TRBJ1-5; perhaps TRBD1 as D (5 bases). The CDR3 loop spans 14 amino acids. Per germline, CDR1 SNHLY and CDR2 FYNNEI. Trimming took 4 bases from V and 8 from J, leaving 15 bases between them. CDR3 DNA: TGTGCCAGCAGTGCTTCAGGGTCTAGGGAGCCCCAGCATTTT. It codes for CASSASGSREPQHF.